This paragraph covers one T cell receptor beta chain sequence. This record belongs to a study of blood T cell repertoires in COVID-19. TCRdb's table, derived via immunoSEQ multiplex PCR, lists solely in-frame clones and lacks some. The sample holds some 200,000 clones, roughly nine tenths seen once. The CDR3 consists of 15 residues. The germline V gene has CDR1 MDHEN and CDR2 SYDVKM. The junction had 4 bases not matched to a gene; V was cut back by 3 bases and J by 8 bases. Source material: PBMCs or T cells enriched from blood (not recorded which). The sequence was obtained from a woman aged 18-35 years who had recovered from COVID-19. This chain links TRBV28 with TRBJ1-6; 10 nucleotides agree with TRBD1. The CDR3 DNA reads as TGTGCCAGCAGTTTCAGACAGGGGGCTTATTCACCCCTCCACTTT. It specifies CASSFRQGAYSPLHF.